This TCR beta chain originates from a study of radiation and T cells in renal cell carcinoma. As for the study in general: Nephrectomy followed 15 Gy stereotactic body radiation by 4 weeks.

The table came from immunoSEQ multiplex PCR; TCRdb's copy has only in-frame clones and leaves some out. In the table there are about 150,000 clones, roughly 86% of which are singletons. The time point was: blood 2 weeks post-SBRT. Treatment reported: 15 Gy SBRT to primary tumor, nephrectomy 4 weeks later. This specimen consisted of blood, obtained from a patient whose treatment included radiotherapy and nephrectomy. This TCR was sampled from a woman in her 50s with renal cell carcinoma.

CDR3 DNA sequence: TGTGCCAGCAGTTACTCTAGGACCGCTAATGAAAAACTGTTTTTT. Protein: CASSYSRTANEKLFF. V and J are TRBV6-5 and TRBJ1-4; unclear D gene. Germline V lookup: CDR1 MNHEY, CDR2 SVGAGI. The ends were cut back, 0 bases at V and 3 bases at J, with 8 bases in the middle. CDR3 size: 15 residues.